This TCR beta chain came from a study of shared clonotypes between healthy human individuals. Study overall: For every donor, three CD4 naive, three CD4 memory, two CD8 naive and one CD8 memory plates were used.

The naive CD8 fraction comprised CD45RO-negative cells positively selected for CCR7 and excluded terminally differentiated effector memory CD45RA+ cells. Data came from immunoSEQ multiplex PCR; TCRdb stores just in-frame clones and leaves some out. The table records hundreds of thousands of clones, around 96% of them present only once. V lost 4 bases, J lost 0 bases, and 8 bases stayed unmatched. Germline V CDR1 and CDR2: LGHNA, YNFKEQ. The length of the CDR3 is 17 residues. V gene TRBV4-2 combines with J gene TRBJ2-1, with TRBD2 matching over 8 bases. Sequenced: naive CD8+ T cells sorted from blood. This TCR was recovered from a woman aged 30 to 39 in good health. The CDR3 sequence is CASSRPTSGVSYNEQFF. CDR3 sequence (DNA): TGTGCCAGCAGCCGACCAACTAGCGGAGTCTCCTACAATGAGCAGTTCTTC.